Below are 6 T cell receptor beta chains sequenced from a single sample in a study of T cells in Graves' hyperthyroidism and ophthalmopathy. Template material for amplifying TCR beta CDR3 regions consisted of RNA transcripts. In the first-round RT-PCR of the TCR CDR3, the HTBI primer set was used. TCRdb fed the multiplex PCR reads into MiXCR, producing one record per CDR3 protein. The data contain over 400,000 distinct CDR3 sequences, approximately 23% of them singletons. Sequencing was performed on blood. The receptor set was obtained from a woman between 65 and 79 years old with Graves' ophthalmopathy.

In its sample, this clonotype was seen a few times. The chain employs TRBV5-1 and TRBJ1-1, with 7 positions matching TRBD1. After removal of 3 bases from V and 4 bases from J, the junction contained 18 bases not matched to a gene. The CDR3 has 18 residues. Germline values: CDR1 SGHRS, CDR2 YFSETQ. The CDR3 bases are TGCGCCAGCAGCTCCAGCGTTGGGGCAGGGGGTTACGGCACTGAAGCTTTCTTT. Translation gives CASSSSVGAGGYGTEAFF.

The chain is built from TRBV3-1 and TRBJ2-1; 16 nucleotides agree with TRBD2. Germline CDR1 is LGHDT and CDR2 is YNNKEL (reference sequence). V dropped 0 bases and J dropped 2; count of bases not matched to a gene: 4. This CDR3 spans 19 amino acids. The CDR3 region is CASSQDGGTSGRAYNEQFF. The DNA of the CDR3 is TGTGCCAGCAGCCAAGATGGAGGGACTAGCGGGAGGGCCTACAATGAGCAGTTCTTC.

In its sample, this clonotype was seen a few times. The CDR3 sequence: CASSVDRDNEKLFF. The DNA of the CDR3 is TGCGCCAGCAGTGTGGACAGGGACAATGAAAAACTGTTTTTT. This chain joins TRBV10-2 and TRBJ1-4, with 8 nucleotides matching TRBD1. There are 14 residues in the CDR3. V lost 4 bases, J lost 5 bases, and 3 bases stayed unmatched. Germline CDR1 and CDR2: WSHSY and SAAADI.

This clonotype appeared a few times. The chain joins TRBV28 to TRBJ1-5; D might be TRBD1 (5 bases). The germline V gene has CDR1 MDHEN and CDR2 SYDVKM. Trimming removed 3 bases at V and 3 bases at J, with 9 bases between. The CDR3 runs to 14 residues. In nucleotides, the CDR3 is TGTGCCAGCAGTTTTGCAGGGAACAATCAGCCCCAGCATTTT. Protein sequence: CASSFAGNNQPQHF. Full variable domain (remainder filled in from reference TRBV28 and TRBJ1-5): DVKVTQSSRYLVKRTGEKVFLECVQDMDHENMFWYRQDPGLGLRLIYFSYDVKMKEKGDIPEGYSVSREKKERFSLILESASTNQTSMYLCASSFAGNNQPQHFGDGTRLSIL.

The CDR3 coding sequence is TGCGCCAGCAGCCCCCGACAGGCTGGGGACACTGAAGCTTTCTTT. Amino acids: CASSPRQAGDTEAFF. The chain combines TRBV4-1 with TRBJ1-1; D is possibly TRBD1 (6 bases). The CDR3 consists of 15 residues. V was shortened by 4 bases and J by 3 bases, with 15 bases between the two germline ends. Germline V gene lookup returns CDR1 MGHRA and CDR2 YSYEKL.

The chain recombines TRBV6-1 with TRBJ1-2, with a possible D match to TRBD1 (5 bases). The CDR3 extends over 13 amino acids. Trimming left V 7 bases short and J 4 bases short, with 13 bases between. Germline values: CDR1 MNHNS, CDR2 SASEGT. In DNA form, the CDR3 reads TGTGCCAGCACCCCAAGGGGCGGCTATGGCTACACCTTC. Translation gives CASTPRGGYGYTF.